The 5 T cell receptor beta chains in this list originate from one sample, sequenced in a study of shared clonotypes between healthy human individuals. Libraries were prepared by immunoSEQ multiplex PCR; TCRdb keeps only in-frame clonotypes and omits some of them. The sample has about 480,000 clones, 79% seen once. The source material was PBMCs. These receptors were taken from a woman aged 40 to 50 in good health. Some clones in this sample may be carry-over from other donors' samples.

This chain uses TRBV10-3 with TRBJ2-2; TRBD2 agrees at 9 bases. Germline V CDR1 and CDR2: ENHRY, SYGVKD. V lost 2 bases and J lost 3; bases outside the gene matches: 7. This CDR3 comprises 17 residues. CDR3 loop: CAISEPPAGGYTGELFF. The CDR3, as DNA: TGTGCCATCAGTGAGCCCCCTGCGGGAGGGTACACCGGGGAGCTGTTTTTT.

This clone has just one count. This chain uses TRBV19 with TRBJ1-5; D is perhaps TRBD1 (6 bases). From germline, CDR1 is LNHDA and CDR2 SQIVND (reference sequence). This CDR3 is 14 amino acids long. The germline V and J ends were trimmed by 3 bases and 6 bases, with 12 bases remaining between them. The CDR3 DNA is TGTGCCAGTAGTATCAGGGGAGGGGGTCAGCCCCAGCATTTT. This gives the protein CASSIRGGGQPQHF. The whole variable domain, filled in from reference TRBV19 and TRBJ1-5, reads DGGITQSPKYLFRKEGQNVTLSCEQNLNHDAMYWYRQDPGQGLRLIYYSQIVNDFQKGDIAEGYSVSREKKESFPLTVTSAQKNPTAFYLCASSIRGGGQPQHFGDGTRLSIL.

The V gene is TRBV5-1, the J gene TRBJ2-3; no definite D call. Germline assignment: CDR1 SGHRS and CDR2 YFSETQ. The V end lost 2 bases, the J end lost 1 base, and 5 bases lay between the germline ends. The CDR3 is made up of 13 amino acids. CDR3 in amino acids: CASSFEGTDTQYF. The DNA of the CDR3 is TGCGCCAGCAGCTTTGAGGGCACAGATACGCAGTATTTT.

As to this clone: The same CDR3 also results from other DNA sequences found in this sample. The chain carries TRBV19 and TRBJ1-1; D is unresolved. The germline V gene encodes CDR1 LNHDA and CDR2 SQIVND (reference sequence). The CDR3 consists of 13 residues. V lost 3 bases, J lost 1 base, and 6 bases lay in between. CDR3 loop: CASSIRGNTEAFF. In DNA form, the CDR3 reads TGTGCCAGTAGTATCAGAGGGAACACTGAAGCTTTCTTT.

The chain employs TRBV28 and TRBJ1-4; possible D gene TRBD1, 6 bases. CDR1 MDHEN and CDR2 SYDVKM come from the germline V gene. Trimming took off 5 bases at V and 7 bases at J, with 17 bases between the two ends. The CDR3 is 15 residues long. CDR3 in amino acids: CASSPPGGRSEKLFF. Written as DNA, the CDR3 is TGTGCCAGCAGTCCCCCGGGGGGGCGTAGTGAAAAACTGTTTTTT.